This TCR beta chain appears in the sequencing data of a study of blood T cell repertoires in COVID-19 (dated by TCRdb to 2020 to 2021). At the level of the whole study: The collaborator samples originated in the United States, Italy and Spain and spanned the acute and convalescent phases of COVID-19. A freely available public database, intended as a resource for researchers studying the immune response to SARS-CoV-2, is where the repertoires were released. A de-identified subject ID, COVID-19 status, age in years and sex were almost always included in the sample metadata. HLA class I and class II types, where available, came from metadata supplied by the sample provider rather than from assay-based typing. The material from the prospective study consisted of cDNA or gDNA derived from T cells, B-cell-depleted T cells, or PBMCs. Deeply sampled blood TCRbeta repertoires from subjects exposed to, actively infected with, or recovered from COVID-19 were included in the dataset. The samples were drawn from the first 160 participants of the ongoing ImmuneRACE study and from 950 to 1,500 subjects provided by 6 global collaborators.

Points the paper makes about the study in general: How much clinical and demographic metadata was included differed by source and by participant, and the metadata was provided uncurated.

Each collaborating institution followed its own protocols to collect whole blood in K2EDTA tubes. Collaborator samples were shipped for TCRbeta analysis as frozen whole blood, isolated PBMCs, or DNA extracted from either sample type. The immunoSEQ Assay, a bias-controlled multiplex PCR, was used to amplify TCRbeta CDR3 regions from genomic DNA. The published analysis was carried out like this. The number of nucleated cells in each sample was estimated from the amplification of reference gene primers within the assay. Sequence reads were collapsed and filtered to measure the absolute abundance of every unique TCRbeta CDR3 rearrangement. For each sample, productive Simpson clonality was calculated as the square root of Simpson's diversity index across productive rearrangements. TCRdb carries this immuneACCESS record with in-frame sequences only. Its versions omit some clonotypes, under half of them owing to an unresolved V gene in the studies checked, with the rest unexplained. From that table come the V and J calls and clone size; the DNA was used to work out D and trimming. The sample records roughly 160,000 clones, approximately 90% of which are singletons. The top ten hold 0.99% of the sample.

Per the germline V gene, MNHEY is the CDR1 and SVGAGI is the CDR2. The CDR3 runs 13 amino acids, cysteine and phenylalanine included. The read is trimmed to its CDR3 DNA, 39 bases read in frame from base 1. The junction carries 9 bases between V and J, which are trimmed by 7 bases and 0 bases respectively. Concerning this clone: What this receptor recognizes is not known. The sample holds no much larger clone one base away, and base qualities are not on file.

The sequence was collected from a young man with acute or convalescent COVID-19. The chain is made from TRBV6-5 and TRBJ1-2; the D gene is perhaps TRBD1, from 6 matching bases. Sequencing was done on a sample of peripheral blood. The CDR3: CASNRDTNYGYTF. The nucleotide sequence is TGTGCCAGCAATAGGGACACTAACTATGGCTACACCTTC.